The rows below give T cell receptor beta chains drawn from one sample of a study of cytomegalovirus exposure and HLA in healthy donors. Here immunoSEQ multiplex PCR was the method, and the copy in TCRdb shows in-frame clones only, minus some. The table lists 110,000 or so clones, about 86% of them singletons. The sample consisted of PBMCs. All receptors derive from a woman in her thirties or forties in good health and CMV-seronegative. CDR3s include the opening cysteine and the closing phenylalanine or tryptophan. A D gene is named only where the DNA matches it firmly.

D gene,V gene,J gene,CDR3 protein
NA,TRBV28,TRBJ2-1,CASSLSYGVNEQFF
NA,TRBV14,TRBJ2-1,CASSQETTQDNEQFF
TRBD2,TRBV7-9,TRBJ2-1,CASSLDLAGATNEQFF
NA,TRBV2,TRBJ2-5,CASTGRGHQETQYF
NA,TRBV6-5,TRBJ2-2,CASLSTAPNTGELFF
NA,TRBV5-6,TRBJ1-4,CASSPREARNEKLFF
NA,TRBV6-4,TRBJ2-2,CASSVGAAGELFF
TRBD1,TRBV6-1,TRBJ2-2,CASSLKQGETGELFF
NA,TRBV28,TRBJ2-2,CASRPRDFNTGELFF
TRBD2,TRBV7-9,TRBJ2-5,CASSLGPSGTGKTQYF
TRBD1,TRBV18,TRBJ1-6,CASNAGQGSPLHF
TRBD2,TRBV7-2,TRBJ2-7,CASSLIGLAGGDEQYF
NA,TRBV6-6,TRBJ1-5,CASSYSTEINQPQHF
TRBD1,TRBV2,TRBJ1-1,CASTGQGATEAFF
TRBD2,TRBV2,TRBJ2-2,CASRVGLAGGTGELFF
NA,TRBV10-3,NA,CVMRGESYEQYF
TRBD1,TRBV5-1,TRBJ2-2,CASSSRDSPTGELFF
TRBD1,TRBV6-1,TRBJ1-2,CASSPGGTGAWGYTF
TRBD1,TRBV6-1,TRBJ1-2,CASSQTGFYGYTF
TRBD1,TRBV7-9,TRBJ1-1,CASSRDRRKVGNTEAFF
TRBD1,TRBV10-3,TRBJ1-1,CAISEPGTGYTEAFF
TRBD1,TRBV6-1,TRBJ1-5,CASSRQGALDQPQHF
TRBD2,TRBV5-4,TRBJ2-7,CATKPGGSAYEQYF
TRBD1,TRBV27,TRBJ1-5,CASSFGTGGNQPQHF
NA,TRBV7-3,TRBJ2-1,CASSLSLAGDEQFF
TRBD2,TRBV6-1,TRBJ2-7,CASSEAQWLAVF
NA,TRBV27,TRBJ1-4,CACRGSGKEKLFF
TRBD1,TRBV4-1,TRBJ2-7,CASSQGDRGRFSSYEQYF
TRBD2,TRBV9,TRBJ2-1,CASSVDPAGGSQAQFF
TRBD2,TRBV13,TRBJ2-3,CASSFRASGRASTDTQYF
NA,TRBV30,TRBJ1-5,CAWSAGGDQPQHF
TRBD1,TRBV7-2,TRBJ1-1,CASSLIGGQVKAFF
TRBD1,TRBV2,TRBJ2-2,CASRQGSTGELFF
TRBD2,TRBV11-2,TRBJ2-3,CASSFSAGGPRDTQYF
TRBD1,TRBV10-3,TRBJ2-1,CAIRPGQGLGANEQFF
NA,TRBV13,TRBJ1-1,CASSKNMNTEAFF
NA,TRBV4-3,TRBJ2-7,CASSQGVGAGEQYF
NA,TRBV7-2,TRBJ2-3,CASSLDGQSTDTQYF
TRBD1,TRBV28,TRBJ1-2,CASSTGGGGYTF
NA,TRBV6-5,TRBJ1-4,CASSAGWQLFF
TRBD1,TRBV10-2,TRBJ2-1,CASRGTGISSYNEQFF
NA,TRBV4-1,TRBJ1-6,CASSQVPYNSPLHF
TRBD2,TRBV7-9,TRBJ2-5,CSSSLRGGSVKETQYF
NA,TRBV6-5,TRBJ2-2,CASSPSGAGELFF
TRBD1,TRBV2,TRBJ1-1,CASALTGNTNTEAFF
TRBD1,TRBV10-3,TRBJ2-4,CAISPKTGEGNIQYF
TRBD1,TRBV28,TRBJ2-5,CASTGGDRGKETQYF
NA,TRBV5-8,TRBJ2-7,CASTWGVDLYEQYF
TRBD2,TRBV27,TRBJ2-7,CASSPTGLALPYEQYF
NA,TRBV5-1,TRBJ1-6,CASSLHRNSPLHF
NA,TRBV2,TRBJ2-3,CASSPLVTDTQYF
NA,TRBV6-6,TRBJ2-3,CASSSTGTPSTDTQYF
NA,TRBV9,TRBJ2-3,CASSVAGVRADTQYF